The next 9 T cell receptor beta chains were all read from a single sample in a study of blood T cell repertoires in COVID-19. Sequencing used immunoSEQ multiplex PCR; TCRdb keeps in-frame clones, though not all of them. Here the sample spans roughly 260,000 clones, over 80% being singletons. Sample: PBMCs or T cells enriched from blood (not recorded which). These receptor sequences come from a woman in her thirties with acute COVID-19.

This clone appeared a single time. The chain uses TRBV12-5 and TRBJ2-5; no clear D. Germline values: CDR1 LGHNT, CDR2 FRNRAP. Trimming took 1 base from V and 9 from J, leaving 9 bases between them. CDR3 size: 12 residues. The CDR3 reads CASGLADIAQYF. The CDR3 nucleotides read TGTGCTAGTGGTTTGGCTGATATAGCCCAGTACTTC.

This sequence joins TRBV5-1 and TRBJ1-3; possible D gene TRBD1, 5 bases. V was trimmed by 0 bases and J by 0 bases, leaving 7 bases between them. This CDR3 contains 15 residues. Germline V gene data show CDR1 as SGHRS and CDR2 as YFSETQ. Here the CDR3 DNA reads TGCGCCAGCAGCTTGGACAGGCGCTCTGGAAACACCATATATTTT. It codes for CASSLDRRSGNTIYF.

The V call is TRBV10-1, the J call TRBJ1-1, with a possible D match to TRBD1 (5 bases). The V and J ends lost 0 bases and 1 base respectively, with 9 bases between them. Germline CDR1 is WNHNN and CDR2 is SYGVQD (reference sequence). The CDR3 covers 15 residues. CDR3 in DNA: TGCGCCAGCAGTGAGTCGTCCGGGGGGAACACTGAAGCTTTCTTT. It yields the protein CASSESSGGNTEAFF.

The gene calls are TRBV2 and TRBJ1-2; D possibly corresponds to TRBD1 (6 bases). Germline CDR1 and CDR2: SNHLY and FYNNEI. The CDR3 has 16 residues. V shed 4 bases and J shed 8 bases, with 23 bases lying between them. The CDR3 here is CASSGFSGGADDGYTF. The DNA for the CDR3 is TGTGCCAGCAGTGGTTTTTCGGGGGGCGCGGATGACGGCTACACCTTC. Looking up the rest from reference TRBV2 and TRBJ1-2 gives the full variable domain: EPEVTQTPSHQVTQMGQEVILRCVPISNHLYFYWYRQILGQKVEFLVSFYNNEISEKSEIFDDQFSVERPDGSNFTLKIRSTKLEDSAMYFCASSGFSGGADDGYTFGSGTRLTVV.

J is TRBJ2-3 and V is TRBV7-9, with D possibly being TRBD2 (5 bases). The CDR3 consists of 16 residues. V lost 5 bases, J lost 5 bases, and 20 bases lay in between. Germline-derived CDR1 and CDR2 are SEHNR and FQNEAQ (reference sequence). CDR3 sequence: CASSARRRGSRDTQYF. In DNA, the CDR3 is TGTGCCAGCAGCGCCCGTCGACGGGGTAGTCGAGATACGCAGTATTTT.

V gene TRBV11-2 combines with J gene TRBJ1-2, with 8 bases lining up with TRBD1. Looked up from germline, CDR1 is SGHAT and CDR2 is FQNNGV. Trimming cost V 5 bases and J 4 bases; bases outside gene matches: 18. This CDR3 comprises 18 residues. The CDR3 nucleotides are TGTGCCAGCAGCAGGCCAACGGGTTGGGACAGGTCGAGCTATGGCTACACCTTC. Translating it yields CASSRPTGWDRSSYGYTF.

The chain combines TRBV11-2 with TRBJ2-3, with TRBD2 identical over 7 bases. V gave up 3 bases and J gave up 0 bases; unmatched junction bases: 3. The CDR3 has 15 residues. In germline, CDR1 is SGHAT, CDR2 FQNNGV. CDR3 protein: CASSLRGGSTDTQYF. The CDR3 DNA reads TGTGCCAGCAGCTTGCGGGGAGGGAGCACAGATACGCAGTATTTT.

A single count supports this clone. The rearrangement joins TRBV4-3 to TRBJ1-2; possible D gene TRBD1, 6 bases. The germline V and J ends were trimmed by 3 bases and 10 bases, with 15 bases remaining between them. There are 13 residues in the CDR3. CDR1 LGHNA and CDR2 YSLEER come from the germline V gene. The CDR3 DNA reads TGCGCCAGCAGCCACGTCCAGGGGTCAAACTACACCTTC. It yields the protein CASSHVQGSNYTF.

The CDR3: CASSFTGTPDQPQHF. The DNA of the CDR3 is TGTGCCAGCAGCTTCACAGGGACCCCAGATCAGCCCCAGCATTTT. The chain recombines TRBV13 with TRBJ1-5, with D perhaps matching TRBD1 (6 bases). Trimming left V 3 bases short and J 5 bases short, with 14 bases between. This CDR3 is 15 amino acids long. Germline CDR1 and CDR2: PRHDT and FYEKMQ (reference sequence).